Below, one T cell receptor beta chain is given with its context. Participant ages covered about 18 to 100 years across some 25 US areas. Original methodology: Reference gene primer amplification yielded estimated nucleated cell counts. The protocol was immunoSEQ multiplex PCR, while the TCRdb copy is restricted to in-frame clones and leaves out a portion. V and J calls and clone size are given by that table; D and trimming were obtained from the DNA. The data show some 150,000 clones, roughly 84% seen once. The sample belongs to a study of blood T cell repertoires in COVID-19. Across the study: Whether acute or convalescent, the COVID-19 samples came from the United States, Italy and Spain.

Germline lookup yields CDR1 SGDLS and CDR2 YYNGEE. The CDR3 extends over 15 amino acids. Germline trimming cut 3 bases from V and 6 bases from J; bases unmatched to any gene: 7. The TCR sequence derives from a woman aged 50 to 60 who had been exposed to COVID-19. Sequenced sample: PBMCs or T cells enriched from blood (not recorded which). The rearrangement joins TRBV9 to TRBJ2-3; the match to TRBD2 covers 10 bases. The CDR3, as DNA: TGTGCCAGCAGCGGAAGCGGGGGGGGGATCGATACGCAGTATTTT. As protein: CASSGSGGGIDTQYF.